The 30 T cell receptor beta chains below come from one sample, sequenced in a study of T cell repertoires in cytomegalovirus infection (dated 2019 in TCRdb). The run used an Illumina HiSeq 1500. TCRdb reanalyzed the raw reads on its own, using fastp at Q25 for trimming and MiXCR for clone calling, and kept in-frame beta chains. Rows with one shared CDR3 protein collapse into an entry with the most common genes and DNA. For this sample there are 680,000 or so distinct CDR3 sequences; around 31% appear just once. Together, the top ten hold roughly 18% of the sample. For these TCRs, the target antigens are not known. Sample treatment or condition, as interpreted from the label and publication: in vitro stimulation with specific CMV peptide epitopes to enrich CMV-specific T cells. Sample: cultured PBMCs, taken from culture after CMV antigen stimulation. The receptor set was obtained from a human donor in good health (CMV status not recorded). Some clones in this sample may be carry-over from other donors' samples.

The V and J genes are TRBV7-8 and TRBJ2-1; D may be TRBD2 (5 bases). The CDR3 length is 13 residues. V gave up 3 bases and J gave up 6 bases, with 9 bases separating them. Per the germline V gene, CDR1 is SGHVS and CDR2 is FQNEAQ. Here the CDR3 DNA reads TGTGCCAGCAGCTTGGACTTCTCCAATGAGCAGTTCTTC. It translates to CASSLDFSNEQFF. Looking up the rest from reference TRBV7-8 and TRBJ2-1 gives the full variable domain: GAGVSQSPRYKVAKRGQDVALRCDPISGHVSLFWYQQALGQGPEFLTYFQNEAQLDKSGLPSDRFFAERPEGSVSTLKIQRTQQEDSAVYLCASSLDFSNEQFFGPGTRLTVL.

The chain links TRBV2 to TRBJ2-5; 10 nucleotides align to TRBD2. With V trimmed by 5 bases and J by 4 bases, 7 bases remained unmatched. Germline V gene lookup returns CDR1 SNHLY and CDR2 FYNNEI. This CDR3 is built from 15 residues. CDR3 in DNA: TGTGCCAGCAGTTTAGCGGGGGGCCGCGGAGAGACCCAGTACTTC. It is translated as CASSLAGGRGETQYF.

This clonotype was recorded a few times. The chain has TRBV4-1 and TRBJ1-1; D call uncertain. Trimming shortened V by 3 bases and J by 3 bases, and 11 bases separated the two germline ends. The CDR3 is made up of 14 amino acids. Germline assignment: CDR1 MGHRA and CDR2 YSYEKL. CDR3 bases: TGCGCCAGCAGCCAGGATGCCCGGGACACTGAAGCTTTCTTT. This gives the protein CASSQDARDTEAFF.

The chain links TRBV20-1 to TRBJ1-6, with D tentatively TRBD1 (5 bases). From germline, CDR1 is DFQATT and CDR2 SNEGSKA (reference sequence). Trimming took 3 bases from V and 3 from J, leaving 12 bases between them. This CDR3 has 15 amino acids. CDR3 in amino acids: CSASGAGHYNSPLHF. The CDR3 nucleotides read TGCAGTGCTAGTGGCGCAGGACACTATAATTCACCCCTCCACTTT.

V is TRBV12-3 or TRBV12-4 and J is TRBJ2-2, with D possibly TRBD1 on 5 matching bases. The CDR3 runs to 16 residues. With 1 base removed from V and 6 bases from J, the gap between germline ends came to 15 bases. The CDR3 bases are TGTGCCAGCAGTTTAGGAGACAGCTTTTTGGCCGGGGAGCTGTTTTTT. This encodes CASSLGDSFLAGELFF.

This clonotype was seen more than once but under ten times. This chain connects TRBV10-3 to TRBJ2-5; D not certain. V dropped 5 bases and J dropped 1 base, with 8 bases sitting between them. This CDR3 contains 13 residues. CDR1 and CDR2 (germline): ENHRY, SYGVKD. The CDR3 region is CAISQAFQETQYF. CDR3 coding DNA: TGTGCCATCAGTCAGGCTTTCCAAGAGACCCAGTACTTC.

This clonotype was seen only a few times. V gene TRBV18 combines with J gene TRBJ1-4, with D tentatively TRBD1 (6 bases). V was pared by 6 bases and J by 0 bases, with 17 bases between. The CDR3 totals 17 residues. Germline-derived CDR1 and CDR2 are KGHSH and LQKENI. The CDR3 region has the DNA TGTGCCAGCTCCCCGACAGGAGCGCCCTCAACTAATGAAAAACTGTTTTTT. Translating it yields CASSPTGAPSTNEKLFF.

This clonotype came up many times. The chain uses TRBV7-2 and TRBJ2-5; tentative D call: TRBD2 (7 bases). V was shortened by 7 bases and J by 5 bases, with 20 bases between the two germline ends. Germline V gives CDR1 SGHTA, CDR2 FQGNSA. The CDR3 sequence is 15 residues long. The CDR3 DNA follows: TGTGCCAGCACCCTAAGTGGGGGAGGGGGGGAGACCCAGTACTTC. Translated, it gives CASTLSGGGGETQYF.

In this sample, this clonotype turned up a few times. This chain uses TRBV7-2 with TRBJ2-7, with TRBD1 identical over 12 bases. Looked up from germline, CDR1 is SGHTA and CDR2 is FQGNSA. The trim removed 5 bases at V and 6 bases at J, leaving 8 bases unmatched. CDR3 length: 15 amino acids. CDR3 in amino acids: CASSAPGTGGREQYF. The CDR3 DNA reads TGTGCCAGCAGCGCGCCCGGGACAGGGGGCCGCGAGCAGTACTTC.

In its sample, this clonotype was seen a few times. The chain is built from TRBV10-3 and TRBJ1-1; D unresolved. The V end was cut by 4 bases, the J end by 0 bases, with 9 bases between. The CDR3 has 14 amino acids. Per germline, CDR1 ENHRY and CDR2 SYGVKD. The CDR3 region has the DNA TGTGCCATCAGTGTCGGGGAGATGAACACTGAAGCTTTCTTT. Protein product: CAISVGEMNTEAFF.

This chain uses TRBV6-5 with TRBJ2-3, with D uncertain. Germline CDR1 MNHEY, CDR2 SVGAGI. The CDR3 is 14 residues long. V lost 7 bases to trimming and J lost 2 bases, with 13 bases between them. The CDR3 sequence is CASTRERPTDTQYF. CDR3 in DNA: TGTGCCAGCACCCGAGAGAGACCCACAGATACGCAGTATTTT.

The chain carries TRBV20-1 and TRBJ1-1, with D unresolved. This CDR3 is 11 amino acids long. V was clipped by 6 bases and J by 1 base, with 6 bases between them. Germline V gene sequence: CDR1 DFQATT, CDR2 SNEGSKA (reference sequence). The CDR3 DNA sequence: TGCAGTGCGACGAGGAACACTGAAGCTTTCTTT. It yields the protein CSATRNTEAFF.

In its sample, this clonotype was seen a few times. The V call is TRBV2, the J call TRBJ2-3, with D perhaps assigned TRBD1 or TRBD2 (7 bases each). The germline gives CDR1 SNHLY, CDR2 FYNNEI. Between the trimmed V and J ends, which lost 2 bases and 6 bases, there was a span of 21 bases. The CDR3 has 17 residues. CDR3 coding DNA: TGTGCCAGCAGTGAATACCCCCCAGGGGGGGATCCGGATACGCAGTATTTT. Residues: CASSEYPPGGDPDTQYF.

This clonotype was seen more than once but under ten times. The chain links TRBV19 to TRBJ2-3, with D possibly TRBD2 on 7 matching bases. Germline V lookup: CDR1 LNHDA, CDR2 SQIVND (reference sequence). This CDR3 comprises 16 residues. Between the trimmed V and J ends, which lost 2 bases and 8 bases, there was a span of 20 bases. CDR3 in amino acids: CASSISGGGSTGTQYF. The CDR3 coding sequence is TGTGCCAGTAGTATATCGGGCGGGGGCAGCACGGGTACGCAGTATTTT.

This clonotype was picked up a small number of times. The gene calls are TRBV7-4 and TRBJ2-7; 11 nucleotides align to TRBD2. Germline CDR1 reads SGHVT; CDR2 reads SQSDAQ. The CDR3 loop spans 14 amino acids. V lost 9 bases to trimming and J lost 3 bases; unmatched junction nucleotides: 7. The CDR3 region is CASLTSGISYEQYF. CDR3 DNA sequence: TGTGCCAGTTTGACTAGCGGGATCAGCTACGAGCAGTACTTC.

CDR3 amino acids: CASSLRVGNEQFF. Written as DNA, the CDR3 is TGTGCCAGCAGCTTACGGGTGGGCAATGAGCAGTTCTTC. This chain links TRBV7-8 with TRBJ2-1; D gene uncertain. The CDR3 is 13 amino acids. Germline V gives CDR1 SGHVS, CDR2 FQNEAQ. V shed 2 bases and J shed 6 bases, with 8 bases lying between them. The whole variable domain, filled in from reference TRBV7-8 and TRBJ2-1, reads GAGVSQSPRYKVAKRGQDVALRCDPISGHVSLFWYQQALGQGPEFLTYFQNEAQLDKSGLPSDRFFAERPEGSVSTLKIQRTQQEDSAVYLCASSLRVGNEQFFGPGTRLTVL.

The chain is built from TRBV5-6 and TRBJ1-2, with 9 bases lining up with TRBD1. The V gene end was trimmed by 4 bases and the J gene end by 2 bases; junction bases not matched to a gene: 3. Germline CDR1 and CDR2: SGHDT and YYEEEE. The CDR3 is 14 amino acids. The CDR3 here is CASSPGQGNYGYTF. The CDR3 DNA reads as TGTGCCAGCAGCCCGGGACAGGGCAACTATGGCTACACCTTC.

The chain combines TRBV7-8 with TRBJ2-7, with D perhaps being TRBD1 or TRBD2 (5 bases each). Germline V gives CDR1 SGHVS, CDR2 FQNEAQ. The V gene lost 3 bases and the J gene lost 1 base, with 13 bases spanning the gap. This CDR3 comprises 15 residues. The CDR3 here is CASSFLGAESYEQYF. Written as DNA, the CDR3 is TGTGCCAGCAGCTTTCTCGGGGCCGAATCCTACGAGCAGTACTTC.

This clonotype was seen repeatedly, ten times or more. The chain joins TRBV7-2 to TRBJ1-2; 9 nucleotides align to TRBD1. This CDR3 is built from 14 residues. The J segment lost 7 bases and the V segment lost 1 base, leaving 4 bases of the junction unmatched. The germline V gene has CDR1 SGHTA and CDR2 FQGNSA. CDR3 sequence: CASSLVGTGFGYTF. In DNA, the CDR3 is TGTGCCAGCAGCTTAGTTGGGACAGGGTTTGGCTACACCTTC.

As concerns this clonotype: The junction does not match germline at one end; this may be a read error. V gene TRBV5-4 combines with J gene TRBJ2-5, with a tentative D call TRBD2 (6 bases). The CDR3 extends over 16 amino acids. The germline gives CDR1 SGHNT, CDR2 YYREEE (reference sequence). The CDR3 region is CASSAGTGDIRRFGTF. The DNA for the CDR3 is TGTGCCAGCAGCGCGGGGACCGGTGATATTCGACGGTTCGGGACCTTC.

This clonotype was detected a few times. The rearrangement uses TRBV20-1 and TRBJ2-7; 10 nucleotides align to TRBD1. V lost 6 bases to trimming and J lost 5 bases; unmatched junction nucleotides: 13. CDR1 is DFQATT, CDR2 SNEGSKA, per germline (reference sequence). The CDR3 extends over 15 amino acids. The CDR3 DNA is TGCAGTGCAACCCCTCGGACAGGGGGTACGAACGAGCAGTACTTC. This encodes CSATPRTGGTNEQYF.

The rearrangement uses TRBV6-5 and TRBJ1-2; maybe TRBD1 (6 bases). The CDR3 totals 12 residues. V was trimmed by 5 bases and J by 6 bases, leaving 10 bases between them. Per germline, CDR1 MNHEY and CDR2 SVGAGI. CDR3 residues: CASSSRGHGYTF. CDR3 nucleotide sequence: TGTGCCAGCAGTAGCAGGGGCCATGGCTACACCTTC.

The chain employs TRBV7-2 and TRBJ2-2; D is unclear. This CDR3 spans 16 amino acids. V lost 1 base, J lost 7 bases, and 16 bases lay in between. CDR1 and CDR2 (germline): SGHTA, FQGNSA. CDR3 coding DNA: TGTGCCAGCAGCTTAGTTCCCCCCCCCCAAGGCGGGGAGCTGTTTTTT. Translating it yields CASSLVPPPQGGELFF.

This sequence joins TRBV12-3 or TRBV12-4 and TRBJ2-7; D remains unclear. Trimming left V 5 bases short and J 3 bases short, with 14 bases between. This CDR3 has 14 residues. In DNA form, the CDR3 reads TGTGCCAGCAGTAAATACGGACCTTTCTACGAGCAGTACTTC. This gives the protein CASSKYGPFYEQYF.

There are many counts of this clonotype. J is TRBJ2-5 and V is TRBV7-2; 11 nucleotides agree with TRBD2. Unmatched junction bases numbered 2, after V lost 1 base and J lost 1 base. The CDR3 length is 16 residues. The germline gives CDR1 SGHTA, CDR2 FQGNSA. The CDR3 bases are TGTGCCAGCAGCTTAGATAGCGGGAGGGCCCAAGAGACCCAGTACTTC. Translation: CASSLDSGRAQETQYF.

This clonotype was recorded at least ten times. This rearrangement joins TRBV7-6 to TRBJ2-1, with TRBD2 matching over 11 bases. This CDR3 contains 14 residues. The V and J ends lost 2 bases and 6 bases, in that order; junction bases with no gene match: 0. CDR1 is SGHVS and CDR2 is FNYEAQ in the germline V gene. The CDR3 reads CASSLLAGGNEQFF. DNA of the CDR3: TGTGCCAGCAGCTTACTAGCGGGAGGCAATGAGCAGTTCTTC.

On this clonotype itself: A much larger clone differs from this one at a single base, so this may be a read error. The chain recombines TRBV5-4 with TRBJ1-2; no firm D call. Germline CDR1 and CDR2: SGHNT and YYREEE (reference sequence). The ends were cut back, 3 bases at V and 4 bases at J, with 10 bases in the middle. The CDR3 sequence is 13 residues long. The CDR3 spells CASSSVQIYGYTF. Here the CDR3 DNA reads TGTGCCAGCAGCTCGGTACAGATCTATGGCTACACCTTC. Looking up the rest from reference TRBV5-4 and TRBJ1-2 gives the full variable domain: ETGVTQSPTHLIKTRGQQVTLRCSSQSGHNTVSWYQQALGQGPQFIFQYYREEENGRGNFPPRFSGLQFPNYSSELNVNALELDDSALYLCASSSVQIYGYTFGSGTRLTVV.

This clonotype was counted only a few times. The J gene is TRBJ1-3, the V gene TRBV20-1; possible D gene TRBD1, 6 bases. Germline CDR1 reads DFQATT; CDR2 reads SNEGSKA (reference sequence). Between the trimmed V and J ends, which lost 3 bases and 4 bases, there was a span of 7 bases. The length of the CDR3 is 12 residues. The CDR3 reads CSARTGGNTIYF. CDR3 sequence (DNA): TGCAGTGCTAGGACAGGAGGAAACACCATATATTTT.

V gene TRBV19 combines with J gene TRBJ1-1, with 8 bases matching TRBD1. The V segment lost 7 bases and the J segment 1 base; nucleotides outside the gene matches: 5. The CDR3 runs to 14 residues. Germline values: CDR1 LNHDA, CDR2 SQIVND (reference sequence). This CDR3 is CASIWTGRNTEAFF. CDR3 nucleotide sequence: TGTGCCAGTATCTGGACAGGGAGGAACACTGAAGCTTTCTTT.

This clonotype was detected a few times. The genes are TRBV7-6 and TRBJ2-5, with D hard to call. From germline, CDR1 is SGHVS and CDR2 FNYEAQ. Trimming took 4 bases from V and 4 from J, leaving 10 bases between them. The CDR3 runs to 13 residues. The CDR3 loop is CASSSQRGETQYF. The CDR3 DNA is TGTGCCAGCAGCTCCCAACGCGGAGAGACCCAGTACTTC. The full variable domain, completed using reference TRBV7-6 and TRBJ2-5, is GAGVSQSPRYKVTKRGQDVALRCDPISGHVSLYWYRQALGQGPEFLTYFNYEAQQDKSGLPNDRFSAERPEGSISTLTIQRTEQRDSAMYRCASSSQRGETQYFGPGTRLLVL.